The 29 T cell receptor beta chains below come from one sample, sequenced in a study of shared clonotypes between healthy human individuals. Generated by immunoSEQ multiplex PCR, the TCRdb table keeps only in-frame clones and is missing some. The sample holds 1,100,000 or so clones, approximately 80% seen once. The sequenced material came from memory CD4+ T cells from PBMCs. The subset: CD45RA-negative fraction. Receptors originate from a man younger than 35 in good health. Some clones in this sample may be carry-over from other donors' samples.

As DNA, the CDR3 is TGTGCCAGCACCCAACCAGGGGGCACCTCCTACGAGCAGTACTTC. Translated, it gives CASTQPGGTSYEQYF. The V gene is TRBV7-9, the J gene TRBJ2-7; the match to TRBD1 covers 8 bases. CDR1 SEHNR and CDR2 FQNEAQ come from the germline V gene (reference sequence). V shed 7 bases and J 0 bases; nucleotides not matched to a gene: 8. The CDR3 spans 15 residues.

Comments on this clone: No DNA is shown, since the ends of the CDR3 on it are uncertain; the CDR3 is the one TCRdb lists. The V call is TRBV21-1, the J call TRBJ1-5; whether TRBD1, the table's D call, matches the DNA was not checked. TRBV21-1 is flagged as a pseudogene. Both ends counted, the CDR3 spans 19 residues. The CDR3 reads CASSKVGAGAQYSNQPQHF.

The V and J genes are TRBV28 and TRBJ1-1; D remains unclear. CDR1 and CDR2 from the germline V gene are MDHEN and SYDVKM. Trimming removed 3 bases from V and 3 bases from J, with 5 bases in between. The CDR3 has 12 amino acids. The CDR3 region has the DNA TGTGCCAGCAGTTTTAGGCACACTGAAGCTTTCTTT. It translates to CASSFRHTEAFF.

The chain recombines TRBV29-1 with TRBJ2-5; the match to TRBD1 covers 9 bases. CDR1 and CDR2 from the germline V gene are SQVTM and ANQGSEA. The junction had 3 bases not matched to a gene; V was cut back by 4 bases and J by 6 bases. The CDR3 has 12 residues. As DNA, the CDR3 is TGCAGCGTTGTTGGACAGGGGCAGACCCAGTACTTC. This gives the protein CSVVGQGQTQYF.

CDR3 bases: TGCGCCAGCAGCTTGGGAGGAAGCTCCTACGAGCAGTACTTC. It yields the protein CASSLGGSSYEQYF. The J gene is TRBJ2-5, the V gene TRBV5-1; D unresolved. Gene TRBJ2-7 matches the end of the DNA better, so the J call may be wrong. The CDR3 consists of 14 residues. The germline CDR1 and CDR2 sequences are SGHRS and YFSETQ.

This clone was seen more than once but under ten times. The rearrangement links TRBV28 to TRBJ2-7; D uncertain. This CDR3 is built from 13 residues. The V end lost 7 bases, the J end lost 3 bases, and 13 bases lay between the germline ends. CDR1 and CDR2 from the germline V gene are MDHEN and SYDVKM. CDR3 region: CASTRVTLYEQYF. In DNA form, the CDR3 reads TGTGCCAGCACCCGAGTGACTCTCTACGAGCAGTACTTC.

V usage is TRBV2 and J usage is TRBJ1-4; D unclear. The CDR3 contains 16 residues. The germline V gene encodes CDR1 SNHLY and CDR2 FYNNEI. Trimming took 9 bases from V and 3 from J, leaving 20 bases between them. CDR3 bases: TGTGCCAGTAGGCTCTTAAGGAAATGGGCTAATGAAAAACTGTTTTTT. Translating gives CASRLLRKWANEKLFF. Full variable domain (remainder filled in from reference TRBV2 and TRBJ1-4): EPEVTQTPSHQVTQMGQEVILRCVPISNHLYFYWYRQILGQKVEFLVSFYNNEISEKSEIFDDQFSVERPDGSNFTLKIRSTKLEDSAMYFCASRLLRKWANEKLFFGSGTQLSVL.

V and J are TRBV6-6 and TRBJ2-7; 7 bases agree with TRBD2. J lost 5 bases, V lost 2 bases, and 3 bases had no gene match. The germline V gene has CDR1 MNHNY and CDR2 SVGAGI (reference sequence). The CDR3 is made up of 13 amino acids. This CDR3 is CASSYGGRDEQYF. The CDR3 region has the DNA TGTGCCAGCAGTTACGGCGGGAGAGACGAGCAGTACTTC.

Only one count was recorded for this clone. The chain is built from TRBV5-6 and TRBJ2-3; tentatively, D is TRBD2 (5 bases). CDR3 length: 16 amino acids. V dropped 3 bases and J dropped 0 bases, with 14 bases sitting between them. The germline CDR1 and CDR2 sequences are SGHDT and YYEEEE. In DNA form, the CDR3 reads TGTGCCAGCAGCTACGGGATACTATCTAGCACAGATACGCAGTATTTT. It translates to CASSYGILSSTDTQYF.

The rearrangement uses TRBV7-3 and TRBJ1-1; tentative D call: TRBD1 (6 bases). V was pared by 2 bases and J by 5 bases, with 15 bases between. CDR3 length equals 15 residues. CDR1 is SGHTA, CDR2 FQGTGA, per germline. The CDR3: CASSLGGRGVTEAFF. The CDR3, as DNA: TGTGCCAGCAGCTTAGGTGGCAGGGGCGTGACTGAAGCTTTCTTT.

This clone was observed a few times. This chain connects TRBV10-3 to TRBJ1-4; D call uncertain. Germline V gene lookup returns CDR1 ENHRY and CDR2 SYGVKD. The CDR3 spans 11 residues. Trimming removed 8 bases at V and 5 bases at J, with 6 bases between. CDR3 sequence reads: CAIGPNEKLFF. CDR3 DNA: TGTGCCATCGGCCCCAATGAAAAACTGTTTTTT.

The chain uses TRBV7-9 and TRBJ1-4, with D unresolved. Germline values: CDR1 SEHNR, CDR2 FQNEAQ (reference sequence). CDR3 size: 12 residues. V lost 1 base, J lost 14 bases, and 11 bases lay in between. The CDR3 loop reads CASSLEEGGLFF. CDR3 coding DNA: TGTGCCAGCAGCTTAGAGGAGGGCGGCCTGTTTTTT.

This clone came up once. The V call is TRBV4-2, the J call TRBJ1-2; 8 bases map to TRBD1. CDR3 size: 14 residues. Germline lookup yields CDR1 LGHNA and CDR2 YNFKEQ. V lost 7 bases, J lost 4 bases, and 8 bases stayed unmatched. The CDR3 DNA reads as TGTGCCAGCACCTATACCGGACAGGGCTATGGCTACACCTTC. Amino acids: CASTYTGQGYGYTF.

The chain is built from TRBV19 and TRBJ1-1; D unclear. Germline V lookup: CDR1 LNHDA, CDR2 SQIVND (reference sequence). The V gene lost 6 bases and the J gene lost 1 base, with 18 bases spanning the gap. The CDR3 is 16 amino acids. Written as DNA, the CDR3 is TGTGCCAGTAGAGCCCTTGGGTTAACTAAGAACACTGAAGCTTTCTTT. The encoded protein is CASRALGLTKNTEAFF.

The genes are TRBV12-5 and TRBJ2-5; D is undetermined. This CDR3 region has 13 residues. Germline V CDR1 and CDR2: LGHNT, FRNRAP. Trimming removed 7 bases from V and 2 bases from J, with 11 bases in between. The CDR3, as DNA: TGTGCTAGTGCCTCGACGGATCAAGAGACCCAGTACTTC. Translation: CASASTDQETQYF.

CDR3 in DNA: TGTGCCAGCAGCTTAGCGTCGGGGGGTGGCTACACCTTC. Its translation: CASSLASGGGYTF. V and J are TRBV7-2 and TRBJ1-2, with D possibly TRBD1 on 5 matching bases. V was clipped by 0 bases and J by 7 bases, with 9 bases between them. In germline, CDR1 is SGHTA, CDR2 FQGNSA. The CDR3 consists of 13 residues.

This clone was seen a few times. A much more abundant neighbour one base away suggests this may be a read error. The rearrangement uses TRBV2 and TRBJ1-1; 8 nucleotides line up with TRBD1. Germline V gives CDR1 SNHLY, CDR2 FYNNEI. After removal of 7 bases from V and 1 base from J, the junction contained 5 bases not matched to a gene. The CDR3 has 14 residues. CDR3 bases: TGTGCCAGCACCGCGGACAGGGCGAACACTGAAGCTTTCTTT. Translated: CASTADRANTEAFF. Drawing the rest from reference TRBV2 and TRBJ1-1, the complete variable domain is EPEVTQTPSHQVTQMGQEVILRCVPISNHLYFYWYRQILGQKVEFLVSFYNNEISEKSEIFDDQFSVERPDGSNFTLKIRSTKLEDSAMYFCASTADRANTEAFFGQGTRLTVV.

The rearrangement uses TRBV6-1 and TRBJ2-1; 11 bases are a match to TRBD2. Unmatched junction bases numbered 3, after V lost 7 bases and J lost 4 bases. The CDR3 extends over 14 amino acids. Per germline, CDR1 MNHNS and CDR2 SASEGT. DNA of the CDR3: TGTGCCAGCATTACTAGCGGGAGTTACAATGAGCAGTTCTTC. As protein: CASITSGSYNEQFF.

This clone has a single count. The chain employs TRBV11-1 and TRBJ2-7; D might be TRBD2 (5 bases). CDR1 and CDR2 (germline): SGHAT, FQDESV (reference sequence). Trimming removed 5 bases at V and 4 bases at J, with 18 bases between. This CDR3 is built from 15 residues. CDR3 nucleotides: TGTGCCAGCAGCCCCACCTCCGGACTGTCTTACGAGCAGTACTTC. Translated: CASSPTSGLSYEQYF.

The chain employs TRBV30 and TRBJ2-1; TRBD1 is a possible D gene (6 bases). Germline loops: CDR1 GTSNPN, CDR2 SVGIG (reference sequence). This CDR3 region has 13 residues. The ends were cut back, 3 bases at V and 7 bases at J, with 13 bases in the middle. The CDR3 protein is CAWRQGGVNEQFF. Here the CDR3 DNA reads TGTGCCTGGAGACAGGGTGGGGTTAATGAGCAGTTCTTC. Full variable domain (rest looked up from reference TRBV30 and TRBJ2-1): SQTIHQWPATLVQPVGSPLSLECTVEGTSNPNLYWYRQAAGRGLQLLFYSVGIGQISSEVPQNLSASRPQDRQFILSSKKLLLSDSGFYLCAWRQGGVNEQFFGPGTRLTVL.

V is TRBV5-1 and J is TRBJ2-4, with D possibly TRBD1 on 5 matching bases. V was pared by 3 bases and J by 3 bases, with 13 bases between. This CDR3 contains 15 residues. CDR1 is SGHRS and CDR2 is YFSETQ in the germline V gene. The CDR3 DNA follows: TGCGCCAGCAGCTCGACAGTTGGGGTCAAAAACATTCAGTACTTC. Protein sequence: CASSSTVGVKNIQYF.

This clone was seen a single time. This rearrangement joins TRBV18 to TRBJ2-1; 10 bases line up with TRBD2. Unmatched junction bases numbered 9, after V lost 3 bases and J lost 4 bases. Germline CDR1 is KGHSH and CDR2 is LQKENI. This CDR3 is 17 amino acids long. The CDR3 sequence: CASSPRTSGLTYNEQFF. CDR3 DNA sequence: TGTGCCAGCTCACCCCGGACTAGCGGACTGACGTACAATGAGCAGTTCTTC.

The gene calls are TRBV5-4 and TRBJ2-7; TRBD2 aligns across 7 bases. This CDR3 spans 15 amino acids. The ends lost 1 base at V and 3 bases at J; junction bases unmatched: 7. Germline V gene lookup returns CDR1 SGHNT and CDR2 YYREEE (reference sequence). The CDR3 reads CASSLSGAGNYEQYF. DNA for the CDR3: TGTGCCAGCAGCTTGTCGGGAGCGGGAAACTACGAGCAGTACTTC.

The genes are TRBV27 and TRBJ2-7; 10 nucleotides align to TRBD1. The germline CDR1 and CDR2 sequences are MNHEY and SMNVEV (reference sequence). The CDR3 covers 15 residues. V was clipped by 6 bases and J by 3 bases; unmatched bases: 8. This CDR3 reads CASSLRRDRGYEQYF. The DNA for the CDR3 is TGTGCCAGCAGCTTGAGACGGGACAGGGGCTACGAGCAGTACTTC.

The table lists this clone with a few counts. The rearrangement joins TRBV10-3 to TRBJ1-1; TRBD1 matches at 10 bases. Trimming at V came to 6 bases and at J to 6 bases, leaving 10 bases not matched to a gene. The CDR3 totals 15 residues. Looked up from germline, CDR1 is ENHRY and CDR2 is SYGVKD. CDR3 residues: CAISAPGQGIPEAFF. As DNA, the CDR3 is TGTGCCATCAGCGCACCGGGACAGGGGATCCCTGAAGCTTTCTTT.

The CDR3: CASSLLDEQYF. The CDR3 DNA reads as TGTGCCAGCAGTTTATTAGACGAGCAGTACTTC. The chain couples TRBV28 to TRBJ2-7; no clear D. The V and J ends lost 1 base and 5 bases respectively, with 3 bases between them. CDR1 MDHEN and CDR2 SYDVKM come from the germline V gene. This CDR3 has 11 amino acids.

This clone has only a few counts. The chain joins TRBV10-3 to TRBJ2-2; the D is unclear. Germline V gene lookup returns CDR1 ENHRY and CDR2 SYGVKD. The CDR3 is made up of 12 amino acids. Trimming pared 2 bases from V and 2 bases from J, leaving 0 bases between. The CDR3 DNA sequence: TGTGCCATCAGTGAGAACACCGGGGAGCTGTTTTTT. Residues: CAISENTGELFF.

Comments on this clone: A read error may explain this, as a much larger clone is one base away. This chain connects TRBV7-9 to TRBJ1-4, with no clear D. This CDR3 is 11 amino acids long. Germline values: CDR1 SEHNR, CDR2 FQNEAQ (reference sequence). V lost 6 bases and J lost 4, with 3 bases in between. Here the CDR3 reads CASSFNEKLFF. Here the CDR3 DNA reads TGTGCCAGCAGTTTTAATGAAAAACTGTTTTTT.

This clone has a handful of counts. The chain carries TRBV29-1 and TRBJ2-5; 11 nucleotides line up with TRBD2. This CDR3 has 15 amino acids. Germline values: CDR1 SQVTM, CDR2 ANQGSEA. V lost 5 bases and J lost 1; bases outside the gene matches: 6. The CDR3, as DNA: TGCAGCGTTCGTACTAGCGGGAGCTCCCAAGAGACCCAGTACTTC. It yields the protein CSVRTSGSSQETQYF.